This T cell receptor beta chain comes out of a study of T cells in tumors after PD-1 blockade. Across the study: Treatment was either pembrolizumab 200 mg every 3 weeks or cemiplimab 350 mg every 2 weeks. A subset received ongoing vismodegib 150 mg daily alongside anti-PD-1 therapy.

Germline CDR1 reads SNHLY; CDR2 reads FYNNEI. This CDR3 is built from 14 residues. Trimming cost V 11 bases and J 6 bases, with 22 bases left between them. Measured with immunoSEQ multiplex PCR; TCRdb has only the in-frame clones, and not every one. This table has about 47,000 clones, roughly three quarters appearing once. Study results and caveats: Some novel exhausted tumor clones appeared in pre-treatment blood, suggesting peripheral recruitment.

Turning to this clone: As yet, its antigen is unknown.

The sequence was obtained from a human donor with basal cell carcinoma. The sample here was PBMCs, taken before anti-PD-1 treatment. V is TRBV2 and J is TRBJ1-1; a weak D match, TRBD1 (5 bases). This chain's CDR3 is CAGSLGRANAEAFF. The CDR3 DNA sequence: TGTGCCGGATCCTTGGGCAGGGCAAATGCTGAAGCTTTCTTT.